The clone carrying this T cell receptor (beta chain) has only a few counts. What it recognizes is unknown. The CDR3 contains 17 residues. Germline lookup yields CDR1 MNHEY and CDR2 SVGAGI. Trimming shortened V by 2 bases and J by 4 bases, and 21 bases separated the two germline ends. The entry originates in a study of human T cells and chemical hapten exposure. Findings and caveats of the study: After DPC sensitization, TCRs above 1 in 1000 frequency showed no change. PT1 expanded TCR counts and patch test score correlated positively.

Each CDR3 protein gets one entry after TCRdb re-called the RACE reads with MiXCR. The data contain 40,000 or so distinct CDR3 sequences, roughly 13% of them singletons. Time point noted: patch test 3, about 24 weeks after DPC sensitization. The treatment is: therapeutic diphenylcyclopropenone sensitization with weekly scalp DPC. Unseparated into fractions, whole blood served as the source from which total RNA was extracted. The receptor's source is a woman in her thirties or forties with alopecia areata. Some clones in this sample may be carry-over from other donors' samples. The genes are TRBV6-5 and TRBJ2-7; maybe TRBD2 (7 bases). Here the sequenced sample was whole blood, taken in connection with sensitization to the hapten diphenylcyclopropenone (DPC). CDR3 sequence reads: CASSYDLGRAGAYEQYF. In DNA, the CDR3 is TGTGCCAGCAGTTACGACCTAGGGAGGGCAGGGGCGTACGAGCAGTACTTC.